The 26 T cell receptor beta chains given below trace back to one sample, sequenced in a study of cytomegalovirus exposure and HLA in healthy donors. PCR employed 60 Vbeta and 13 Jbeta primers. Method: immunoSEQ multiplex PCR; TCRdb's copy keeps in-frame clones and lacks some. The sample includes roughly 150,000 clones, roughly 84% of them seen just once. The sample comprised PBMCs. The receptors here all came from a woman between 18 and 30 years old in good health and CMV-seronegative.

V and J are TRBV19 and TRBJ2-7; perhaps TRBD1 as D (5 bases). Germline V CDR1 and CDR2: LNHDA, SQIVND (reference sequence). Trimming cost V 1 base and J 5 bases, with 12 bases left between them. The CDR3 totals 14 residues. CDR3 coding DNA: TGTGCCAGTAGTATAGGCAGGGTGTCGGACGAGCAGTACTTC. This translates into CASSIGRVSDEQYF.

V and J are TRBV11-3 and TRBJ2-7; maybe TRBD1 (6 bases). The CDR3 covers 16 residues. Germline V CDR1 and CDR2: SGHNT, YENEEA. V lost 0 bases and J 0 bases, leaving 12 bases between the germline ends. The DNA of the CDR3 is TGTGCCAGCAGCTTAGAGTTGGGGGCCAACTCCTACGAGCAGTACTTC. Its protein is CASSLELGANSYEQYF.

The chain links TRBV6-6 to TRBJ2-3; 8 bases are shared with TRBD1. In germline, CDR1 is MNHNY, CDR2 SVGAGI (reference sequence). Trimming removed 6 bases from V and 1 base from J; junction bases left unmatched: 3. This CDR3 is built from 14 residues. The CDR3, as DNA: TGTGCCAGCAGCAGACAGGGGCGCACAGATACGCAGTATTTT. Protein: CASSRQGRTDTQYF.

The V call is TRBV2, the J call TRBJ2-7, with D unclear. CDR3 size: 12 residues. V lost 7 bases to trimming and J lost 2 bases, with 9 bases between them. Germline CDR1 and CDR2: SNHLY and FYNNEI. The CDR3 is CASIQETYEQYF. CDR3 nucleotides: TGTGCCAGCATTCAGGAAACCTACGAGCAGTACTTC.

In this sample, this clone turned up a few times. The rearrangement joins TRBV6-5 to TRBJ1-2; 8 nucleotides line up with TRBD1. The CDR3 is 14 residues long. Germline V gives CDR1 MNHEY, CDR2 SVGAGI. Trimming at V came to 4 bases and at J to 4 bases, leaving 5 bases not matched to a gene. The CDR3 nucleotides read TGTGCCAGCAGTTCTACAGGGGGATCCTATGGCTACACCTTC. Its translation: CASSSTGGSYGYTF.

This sequence joins TRBV6-1 and TRBJ1-2, with D maybe TRBD1 (6 bases). CDR1 MNHNS and CDR2 SASEGT come from the germline V gene. The CDR3 spans 18 residues. V was clipped by 1 base and J by 8 bases, with 26 bases between them. The CDR3 loop reads CASSEGVGHLAPIGGYTF. CDR3 sequence (DNA): TGTGCCAGCAGTGAAGGGGTGGGACACCTAGCACCCATCGGGGGCTACACCTTC.

The chain carries TRBV28 and TRBJ1-3; D might be TRBD1 (5 bases). The length of the CDR3 is 14 residues. Germline CDR1 and CDR2: MDHEN and SYDVKM. V was pared by 5 bases and J by 8 bases, with 16 bases between. CDR3 coding DNA: TGTGCCAGCAGTCGCGTCGGGACTTTGCACACCATATATTTT. Its protein product is CASSRVGTLHTIYF.

V gene TRBV9 combines with J gene TRBJ2-1; TRBD2 matches at 8 bases. This CDR3 comprises 15 residues. The germline gives CDR1 SGDLS, CDR2 YYNGEE. V dropped 3 bases and J dropped 4; count of bases not matched to a gene: 6. The CDR3 DNA reads as TGTGCCAGCAGCGCGTCGGGGGGGGGTTACAATGAGCAGTTCTTC. Its protein is CASSASGGGYNEQFF. Full variable domain (rest looked up from reference TRBV9 and TRBJ2-1): DSGVTQTPKHLITATGQRVTLRCSPRSGDLSVYWYQQSLDQGLQFLIQYYNGEERAKGNILERFSAQQFPDLHSELNLSSLELGDSALYFCASSASGGGYNEQFFGPGTRLTVL.

This chain links TRBV28 with TRBJ1-1; the match to TRBD1 covers 10 bases. CDR3 length: 14 amino acids. Germline values: CDR1 MDHEN, CDR2 SYDVKM. The V segment lost 3 bases and the J segment 7 bases; nucleotides outside the gene matches: 5. CDR3: CASSLTGGMGEAFF. As DNA, the CDR3 is TGTGCCAGCAGTTTGACAGGGGGCATGGGTGAAGCTTTCTTT.

The chain carries TRBV6-5 and TRBJ1-1, with 7 bases lining up with TRBD1. The CDR3 runs 15 residues. Looked up from germline, CDR1 is MNHEY and CDR2 is SVGAGI. V shed 7 bases and J 0 bases; nucleotides not matched to a gene: 8. CDR3 in amino acids: CASNTGTALNTEAFF. The CDR3 bases are TGTGCCAGCAACACCGGGACAGCATTGAACACTGAAGCTTTCTTT.

This chain links TRBV7-2 with TRBJ2-3, with 10 bases fitting TRBD2. Trimming cost V 5 bases and J 1 base; bases outside gene matches: 3. The CDR3 runs to 15 residues. The germline V gene has CDR1 SGHTA and CDR2 FQGNSA. The CDR3: CASSLLAGGTDTQYF. For the CDR3, the DNA is TGTGCCAGCAGCCTTCTAGCGGGGGGCACAGATACGCAGTATTTT.

The rearrangement joins TRBV6-5 to TRBJ2-3; TRBD1 aligns across 8 bases. This CDR3 contains 14 residues. V dropped 6 bases and J dropped 6; count of bases not matched to a gene: 8. Germline V gives CDR1 MNHEY, CDR2 SVGAGI. The CDR3 sequence: CASSSPQGADTQYF. The CDR3 coding sequence is TGTGCCAGCAGCTCCCCTCAGGGGGCCGATACGCAGTATTTT.

V and J are TRBV18 and TRBJ1-2; the match to TRBD1 covers 10 bases. The germline V gene encodes CDR1 KGHSH and CDR2 LQKENI. The CDR3 runs 13 residues. The J segment lost 8 bases and the V segment lost 6 bases, leaving 6 bases of the junction unmatched. The CDR3 DNA reads as TGTGCCAGCTCTCAGACAGGGGGCCCAGGCTACACCTTC. Protein: CASSQTGGPGYTF.

This sequence joins TRBV5-1 and TRBJ2-5, with TRBD2 identical over 10 bases. The CDR3 covers 16 residues. The germline V gene encodes CDR1 SGHRS and CDR2 YFSETQ. J lost 3 bases, V lost 0 bases, and 5 bases had no gene match. This chain's CDR3 is CASSLGIGTSEETQYF. The CDR3 nucleotides read TGCGCCAGCAGCTTGGGAATCGGGACTAGCGAAGAGACCCAGTACTTC.

The genes are TRBV11-2 and TRBJ2-3; maybe TRBD2 (7 bases). The V gene lost 2 bases and the J gene lost 0 bases, with 12 bases spanning the gap. In germline, CDR1 is SGHAT, CDR2 FQNNGV. The CDR3 runs 16 residues. CDR3 nucleotide sequence: TGTGCCAGCAGCTTATTGGGGGGGGCTAGCACAGATACGCAGTATTTT. As protein: CASSLLGGASTDTQYF.

This sequence joins TRBV5-4 and TRBJ2-5; 7 bases map to TRBD1. CDR3 length: 14 residues. J lost 3 bases, V lost 1 base, and 3 bases had no gene match. CDR1 SGHNT and CDR2 YYREEE come from the germline V gene (reference sequence). This CDR3 reads CASSLFDREETQYF. The CDR3 bases are TGTGCCAGCAGCTTGTTTGACAGGGAAGAGACCCAGTACTTC.

The rearrangement links TRBV19 to TRBJ2-7; TRBD2 agrees at 10 bases. CDR1 is LNHDA, CDR2 SQIVND, per germline (reference sequence). The V gene end was trimmed by 6 bases and the J gene end by 6 bases; junction bases not matched to a gene: 11. This CDR3 is 15 amino acids long. CDR3 DNA: TGTGCCAGTAGCCCAGGGCCTAGCGGGGGACTCGAGCAGTACTTC. Residues: CASSPGPSGGLEQYF.

V gene TRBV5-5 combines with J gene TRBJ2-7; a possible D gene is TRBD1 (5 bases). Trimming shortened V by 2 bases and J by 1 base, and 7 bases separated the two germline ends. The CDR3 sequence is 13 residues long. Looked up from germline, CDR1 is SGHKS and CDR2 is YYEKEE (reference sequence). CDR3 sequence (DNA): TGTGCCAGCAGCTTTCAGGGATCCTACGAGCAGTACTTC. Translating gives CASSFQGSYEQYF.

This rearrangement joins TRBV18 to TRBJ2-5; TRBD2 matches at 11 bases. J was trimmed by 1 base and V by 0 bases; bases with no gene match: 4. The CDR3 is 17 amino acids. Germline V gene lookup returns CDR1 KGHSH and CDR2 LQKENI. The CDR3 nucleotides read TGTGCCAGCTCACCACCTAGACTAGCGGGGATCCAAGAGACCCAGTACTTC. This gives the protein CASSPPRLAGIQETQYF. The whole variable domain, remainder taken from reference TRBV18 and TRBJ2-5, is NAGVMQNPRHLVRRRGQEARLRCSPMKGHSHVYWYRQLPEEGLKFMVYLQKENIIDESGMPKERFSAEFPKEGPSILRIQQVVRGDSAAYFCASSPPRLAGIQETQYFGPGTRLLVL.

The rearrangement uses TRBV6-5 and TRBJ1-5; 10 bases fit TRBD1. Trimming took 6 bases from V and 2 from J; bases not matched to a gene: 4. The V gene's germline CDR1 is MNHEY and CDR2 SVGAGI. CDR3 size: 15 residues. The CDR3 DNA sequence: TGTGCCAGCAGCGCCGGGACAGGGGGCAATCAGCCCCAGCATTTT. It codes for CASSAGTGGNQPQHF.

The V gene is TRBV2, the J gene TRBJ1-1; perhaps TRBD1 as D (6 bases). Trimming removed 7 bases at V and 10 bases at J, with 25 bases between. The CDR3 runs 15 residues. CDR1 is SNHLY and CDR2 is FYNNEI in the germline V gene. The CDR3 here is CASTTPGTPYMGAFF. CDR3 DNA: TGTGCCAGCACTACCCCCGGGACACCCTATATGGGAGCTTTCTTT.

This chain uses TRBV6-4 with TRBJ2-3; TRBD2 matches at 8 bases. The CDR3 totals 15 residues. V gave up 4 bases and J gave up 2 bases; unmatched junction bases: 5. The germline CDR1 and CDR2 sequences are MRHNA and SNTAGT. CDR3 amino acids: CASSAGRGATDTQYF. The CDR3 DNA reads TGTGCCAGCAGTGCGGGGCGGGGGGCCACAGATACGCAGTATTTT.

The chain uses TRBV11-1 and TRBJ1-4; no firm D call. The CDR3 extends over 16 amino acids. Germline V gene lookup returns CDR1 SGHAT and CDR2 FQDESV (reference sequence). V gave up 0 bases and J gave up 4 bases, with 12 bases separating them. CDR3 sequence: CASSLARGRDNEKLFF. For the CDR3, the DNA is TGTGCCAGCAGCTTAGCGAGAGGGAGGGATAATGAAAAACTGTTTTTT.

The chain uses TRBV6-1 and TRBJ1-2; D unclear. Trimming pared 6 bases from V and 2 bases from J, leaving 16 bases between. This CDR3 has 15 residues. Germline CDR1 is MNHNS and CDR2 is SASEGT. The CDR3 sequence is CASRPPGSQNYGYTF. For the CDR3, the DNA is TGTGCCAGCAGACCCCCGGGGTCCCAAAACTATGGCTACACCTTC.

The chain combines TRBV4-1 with TRBJ1-3; TRBD1 might be the D (6 bases). V shed 4 bases and J shed 0 bases, with 13 bases lying between them. Germline CDR1 and CDR2: MGHRA and YSYEKL. The CDR3 runs to 16 residues. In nucleotides, the CDR3 is TGCGCCAGCAGCCGCACAGGGTCTAACTCTGGAAACACCATATATTTT. This translates into CASSRTGSNSGNTIYF.

The gene calls are TRBV19 and TRBJ1-2, with D maybe TRBD1 (6 bases). The V end lost 6 bases, the J end lost 6 bases, and 11 bases lay between the germline ends. Germline lookup yields CDR1 LNHDA and CDR2 SQIVND (reference sequence). The CDR3 runs 12 residues. CDR3 loop: CASSKGQNGYTF. The CDR3 DNA is TGTGCCAGTAGCAAAGGACAGAATGGCTACACCTTC. Looking up the rest from reference TRBV19 and TRBJ1-2 gives the full variable domain: DGGITQSPKYLFRKEGQNVTLSCEQNLNHDAMYWYRQDPGQGLRLIYYSQIVNDFQKGDIAEGYSVSREKKESFPLTVTSAQKNPTAFYLCASSKGQNGYTFGSGTRLTVV.